A selection of T cell receptor beta chains follows, all from one sample in a study of blood T cells in healthy people across ages. TCRdb used MiXCR to reprocess the 5' RACE reads, holding one entry per CDR3 protein. Altogether 1.5 million to 2 million distinct CDR3 sequences are present, roughly 27% being singletons, with the ten largest covering over 7%. Sequenced input: blood. The source is a woman aged 30 to 39 in good health. The CDR3 runs from the conserved cysteine through the conserved F or W. D genes are given only for firm matches. Only part of the rows carry a size: once, few, many, or a class if the clone is expanded.

j_call,cdr3_length,v_call,clone_size,d_call,cdr3_nt,cdr3_aa
TRBJ2-7,13,TRBV15,few,.,TGTGCCACCAGCAGAGACCGTCTTTACGAGCAGTACTTC,CATSRDRLYEQYF
TRBJ2-7,16,TRBV20-1,few,TRBD2,TGCAGTGCTACCAGACTAGCGGGGGGCTCAGCCTACGAGCAGTACTTC,CSATRLAGGSAYEQYF
TRBJ2-7,14,TRBV7-2,.,.,TGTGCCAGCAGCTTAGACTACTCCTACAATGAGCAGTACTTC,CASSLDYSYNEQYF
TRBJ1-2,15,TRBV12-3/TRBV12-4,many,TRBD1,TGTGCCAGCAGTTCCGGGGACAGGGGTCCCTATGGCTACACCTTC,CASSSGDRGPYGYTF
TRBJ2-1,14,TRBV5-1,few,.,TGCGCCAGCAGCCCCCTCGGGCTAGTCAATGAGCAGTTCTTC,CASSPLGLVNEQFF
TRBJ1-2,16,TRBV28,.,.,TGTGCCAGCAGCCTGGCAGGGCTGGGCTCGAACTATGGCTACACCTTC,CASSLAGLGSNYGYTF
TRBJ2-3,19,TRBV3-1,once,TRBD2,TGTGCCAGCAGCCAAGGACTAGCGGGAGGCTCGGTTAGCACAGATACGCAGTATTTT,CASSQGLAGGSVSTDTQYF
TRBJ2-2,15,TRBV4-1,.,.,TGCGCCGGCAGCCAACCGGGAACATTGGCCGGGGAGCTGTTTTTT,CAGSQPGTLAGELFF
TRBJ2-1,14,TRBV12-3/TRBV12-4,many,.,TGTGCCAGCACCTCTGGCAGCTCCTACAATGAGCAGTTCTTC,CASTSGSSYNEQFF
TRBJ2-1,12,TRBV30,few,.,TGTGCCTGGAGTCCAGGGTCCAATGAGCAGTTCTTC,CAWSPGSNEQFF
TRBJ1-1,14,TRBV12-3/TRBV12-4,few,.,TGTGCCAGCAGGAAGGGGGGGCCGGGAACTGAAGCTTTCTTT,CASRKGGPGTEAFF
TRBJ2-1,19,TRBV7-2,few,TRBD2,TGTGCCGGCAGCTCCGGGACGGGACTAGCGGGACCGGGATACAATGAGCAGTTCTTC,CAGSSGTGLAGPGYNEQFF
TRBJ2-7,14,TRBV7-2,.,.,TGTGCCAGCAGTCAAACCGGGACTCTCTACGAGCAGTACTTC,CASSQTGTLYEQYF
TRBJ1-1,13,TRBV12-3/TRBV12-4,.,.,TGTGCCAGCAGTCCCAACCCGGCAGTCAAAGCTTTCTTT,CASSPNPAVKAFF
TRBJ1-4,13,TRBV20-1,.,TRBD1,TGCAGTGCTAGAGCACAGGGGAATGAAAAACTGTTTTTT,CSARAQGNEKLFF
TRBJ2-1,14,TRBV7-2,.,.,TGTGCCAGCAGAGGGACCCATCCATACAATGAGCAGTTCTTC,CASRGTHPYNEQFF
TRBJ1-1,11,TRBV29-1,few,.,TGCAGCGTTGGAATCCGGGGTGAAGCTTTCTTT,CSVGIRGEAFF
TRBJ2-3,11,TRBV12-3/TRBV12-4,.,.,TGTGCCAGCGTATTAACAGATGCGCAGTATTTT,CASVLTDAQYF
TRBJ2-5,16,TRBV27,.,.,TGTGCCAGCAGTTTATCCGCCGGGAGCACCCAAGAGACCCAGTACTTC,CASSLSAGSTQETQYF
TRBJ2-7,14,TRBV7-3,many,TRBD1,TGTGCCAGCAGCTCCGGGACAGGGGAACACGAGCAGTACTTC,CASSSGTGEHEQYF
TRBJ1-1,15,TRBV6-5,.,.,TGTGCCAGCAGTTACTTATTGACAGCGAACACTGAAGCTTTCTTT,CASSYLLTANTEAFF
TRBJ2-3,13,TRBV7-3,many,.,TGTGCCAGCAGCTTACTTCATACAGATACGCAGTATTTT,CASSLLHTDTQYF
TRBJ1-4,16,TRBV12-3/TRBV12-4,few,.,TGTGCCAGCAGTTTGAAGGGGCAGATAGATAATGAAAAACTGTTTTTT,CASSLKGQIDNEKLFF
TRBJ2-7,14,TRBV20-1,many,TRBD2,TGCAGTGCTAGGGGACTAGCGGTAACCTACGAGCAGTACTTC,CSARGLAVTYEQYF
TRBJ1-2,14,TRBV12-3/TRBV12-4,.,.,TGTGCCAGCAGTCCGGCCTACCCCTCCTATGGCTACACCTTC,CASSPAYPSYGYTF
TRBJ2-1,15,TRBV9,.,TRBD2,TGTGCCAGCAGCGTAACCAGCGGGGGTTACAATGAGCGGTTCTTC,CASSVTSGGYNERFF
TRBJ2-1,16,TRBV28,many,.,TGTGCCAGCAGTTTATGGGCGGGGAGCTCCTACAATGAGCAGTTCTTC,CASSLWAGSSYNEQFF
TRBJ2-3,14,TRBV20-1,few,.,TGCAGTGCTAGAGGGGGCTTCCACACAGATACGCAGTATTTT,CSARGGFHTDTQYF